Each of the 16 T cell receptor beta chains below was sequenced from the same sample in a study of PD-1 blockade in classical Hodgkin lymphoma. Autologous stem cell transplantation was followed by relapse in every patient, and brentuximab vedotin exposure varied. Data came from immunoSEQ multiplex PCR; TCRdb stores just in-frame clones and leaves some out. The sample carries about 43,000 clones, over 65% recorded once. Sequenced material: peripheral blood mononuclear cells (PBMCs), taken before the second cycle of nivolumab. All receptors derive from a human donor with classical Hodgkin lymphoma.

The CDR3, as DNA: TGTGCCAGCAGCCTATGGGGTTTCAACGAGCAGTACTTC. Its translation is CASSLWGFNEQYF. This chain uses TRBV13 with TRBJ2-7, with D unclear. Germline CDR1 PRHDT, CDR2 FYEKMQ (reference sequence). The CDR3 contains 13 residues. V lost 5 bases to trimming and J lost 5 bases, with 13 bases between them. Looking up the rest from reference TRBV13 and TRBJ2-7 gives the full variable domain: AAGVIQSPRHLIKEKRETATLKCYPIPRHDTVYWYQQGPGQDPQFLISFYEKMQSDKGSIPDRFSAQQFSDYHSELNMSSLELGDSALYFCASSLWGFNEQYFGPGTRLTVT.

This clone was picked up a small number of times. The chain has TRBV13 and TRBJ2-1, with 8 positions matching TRBD1. The CDR3 runs to 16 residues. Germline loops: CDR1 PRHDT, CDR2 FYEKMQ (reference sequence). V dropped 5 bases and J dropped 9; count of bases not matched to a gene: 15. The CDR3 region has the DNA TGTGCCAGCAGCCCCCCCGGGACAGGCCCACCGCGTGAGCAGTTCTTC. It yields the protein CASSPPGTGPPREQFF.

Points on this clone: The sample contains more than one DNA sequence encoding this CDR3. V gene TRBV4-1 combines with J gene TRBJ2-3, with D unclear. Germline V gene lookup returns CDR1 MGHRA and CDR2 YSYEKL. The V gene lost 0 bases and the J gene lost 3 bases, with 10 bases spanning the gap. This CDR3 has 15 residues. The CDR3 sequence is CASSQEFGSTDTQYF. The CDR3 DNA reads as TGCGCCAGCAGCCAAGAGTTTGGCTCGACAGATACGCAGTATTTT.

The chain employs TRBV6-5 and TRBJ1-2, with D unresolved. Trimming took 2 bases from V and 4 from J, leaving 8 bases between them. Germline assignment: CDR1 MNHEY and CDR2 SVGAGI. The length of the CDR3 is 13 residues. The CDR3 DNA follows: TGTGCCAGCAGTTACGCAGGACCCTATGGCTACACCTTC. Residues: CASSYAGPYGYTF.

The rearrangement joins TRBV5-1 to TRBJ2-7, with D possibly being TRBD1 or TRBD2 (5 bases each). Trimming took off 5 bases at V and 3 bases at J, with 21 bases between the two ends. Germline CDR1 reads SGHRS; CDR2 reads YFSETQ. The CDR3 consists of 16 residues. The DNA for the CDR3 is TGCGCCAGCAGTCCCTGGGGCCCAGGTGGGGGCTACGAGCAGTACTTC. It yields the protein CASSPWGPGGGYEQYF.

The gene calls are TRBV28 and TRBJ1-4; TRBD1 is a possible D gene (6 bases). The CDR3 is made up of 17 amino acids. Between the trimmed V and J ends, which lost 2 bases and 5 bases, there was a span of 18 bases. From germline, CDR1 is MDHEN and CDR2 SYDVKM. The CDR3 protein is CASSLMAGGLGNEKLFF. The CDR3 DNA reads as TGTGCCAGCAGTTTAATGGCTGGGGGCCTGGGGAATGAAAAACTGTTTTTT. The entire variable domain, with the rest obtained from reference TRBV28 and TRBJ1-4, is as follows: DVKVTQSSRYLVKRTGEKVFLECVQDMDHENMFWYRQDPGLGLRLIYFSYDVKMKEKGDIPEGYSVSREKKERFSLILESASTNQTSMYLCASSLMAGGLGNEKLFFGSGTQLSVL.

V gene TRBV5-5 combines with J gene TRBJ2-1; TRBD2 matches 7 bases. Germline V gene lookup returns CDR1 SGHKS and CDR2 YYEKEE (reference sequence). This CDR3 has 13 amino acids. J was trimmed by 10 bases and V by 3 bases; bases with no gene match: 7. The CDR3 protein is CASSSSWEGEQFF. The CDR3 DNA sequence: TGTGCCAGCAGCTCGAGCTGGGAGGGGGAGCAGTTCTTC.

V is TRBV15 and J is TRBJ1-2; TRBD1 is a possible D gene (5 bases). V was trimmed by 11 bases and J by 14 bases, leaving 12 bases between them. This CDR3 contains 8 residues. CDR1 and CDR2 from the germline V gene are LNHNV and YYDKDF (reference sequence). CDR3 bases: TGTGCCGCGGGGCCTAGGACCTTC. It codes for CAAGPRTF.

This clone is a singleton in its sample. The chain carries TRBV10-3 and TRBJ2-2, with D perhaps matching TRBD1 (5 bases). Germline V CDR1 and CDR2: ENHRY, SYGVKD. Trimming cost V 6 bases and J 7 bases, with 15 bases left between them. The CDR3 is 14 residues long. CDR3 nucleotides: TGTGCCATCAGCCCAATTCCAGGGTTCGGGGAGCTGTTTTTT. Its translation is CAISPIPGFGELFF.

The rearrangement joins TRBV6-7 to TRBJ1-1; possible D gene TRBD1, 6 bases. Being an ORF, TRBV6-7 has a function that is uncertain. The CDR3 has 15 amino acids. Trimming removed 6 bases from V and 5 bases from J, with 19 bases in between. CDR3 bases: TGTGCCAGCAGCTCGACTTACAGGGAGGGGACTGAAGCTTTCTTT. This translates into CASSSTYREGTEAFF.

The chain joins TRBV5-8 to TRBJ2-1; 7 bases map to TRBD1. CDR3 length: 15 amino acids. Losses at the gene ends were 6 bases for V and 6 bases for J; bases not matched to a gene: 12. Germline CDR1 SGHTS, CDR2 YDEGEE. This CDR3 reads CASMRGQGGFNEQFF. As DNA, the CDR3 is TGTGCCAGCATGAGGGGGCAGGGTGGATTCAATGAGCAGTTCTTC.

With regard to this clone: Relative to the germline gene, one junction end is altered; a read error may explain this. The chain has TRBV5-6 and TRBJ1-2; D gene ambiguous. Germline CDR1 SGHDT, CDR2 YYEEEE. The CDR3 consists of 13 residues. CDR3 nucleotide sequence: TGTGCCAGCAGGTTGGCCAGGTCAGAGGGCTACACCTTC. It codes for CASRLARSEGYTF.

This clone has more than one count but fewer than ten. The V gene is TRBV9, the J gene TRBJ1-6, with D possibly being TRBD1 (5 bases). The V gene lost 5 bases and the J gene lost 7 bases, with 10 bases spanning the gap. The CDR3 totals 13 residues. Looked up from germline, CDR1 is SGDLS and CDR2 is YYNGEE. The CDR3 sequence is CASRGEGNSPLHF. CDR3 in DNA: TGTGCCAGCAGGGGGGAGGGAAATTCACCCCTCCACTTT. The complete variable domain, with remaining parts taken from reference TRBV9 and TRBJ1-6, reads DSGVTQTPKHLITATGQRVTLRCSPRSGDLSVYWYQQSLDQGLQFLIQYYNGEERAKGNILERFSAQQFPDLHSELNLSSLELGDSALYFCASRGEGNSPLHFGNGTRLTVT.

This clone was seen a handful of times. The V call is TRBV5-6, the J call TRBJ1-1; D not resolved. With 7 bases removed from V and 4 bases from J, the gap between germline ends came to 11 bases. CDR1 is SGHDT and CDR2 is YYEEEE in the germline V gene. This CDR3 is built from 12 residues. The CDR3 nucleotides read TGTGCCAGCGGTCCAGCCGGCACTGAAGCTTTCTTT. Its translation is CASGPAGTEAFF.

The rearrangement links TRBV5-6 to TRBJ2-5; TRBD2 agrees at 7 bases. The trim removed 2 bases at V and 5 bases at J, leaving 9 bases unmatched. Germline values: CDR1 SGHDT, CDR2 YYEEEE. CDR3 length: 15 amino acids. The CDR3 DNA reads TGTGCCAGCAGCTTTAGCGGACTAGAAGGGGAGACCCAGTACTTC. This gives the protein CASSFSGLEGETQYF.

The chain joins TRBV6-6 to TRBJ2-2, with 7 bases aligning to TRBD2. The ends lost 4 bases at V and 4 bases at J; junction bases unmatched: 3. The CDR3 loop spans 14 amino acids. Germline V lookup: CDR1 MNHNY, CDR2 SVGAGI (reference sequence). DNA of the CDR3: TGTGCCAGCAGTTCCTCGGGGGGCACCGGGGAGCTGTTTTTT. It is translated as CASSSSGGTGELFF.